This T cell receptor (beta chain) was sequenced for a study of T cells in women clearing cervical HPV infection. Study-wide context: Donors had HPV16-related CIN3 or worse; 2 had invasive cancer.

Between the trimmed V and J ends, which lost 4 bases and 5 bases, there was a span of 9 bases. This CDR3 has 13 residues. Germline V gives CDR1 SGHTA, CDR2 FQGNSA. The repertoire was sequenced with immunoSEQ multiplex PCR; TCRdb's copy has only in-frame clones and lacks some. The sample table sets out roughly 20,000 clones. Remarks on this clone: Antigen: not known. The read gets to within 3 residues of the CDR3 end, and the germline J gene fills in the rest.

Study outcomes and limitations: Richness plus V gene abundances separated cases from controls with AUC about 0.83. Controls had more TRBV6-7 (approximately 0.16%) than cases (0.11%).

The source is a woman between 18 and 70 years old with a cervical HPV16 infection that either progressed to CIN3+ or cleared (not recorded which). What was sequenced was blood buffy coat. This chain joins TRBV7-2 and TRBJ1-5; D uncertain. CDR3 protein: CASSSTGYQPQHF. Partial CDR3 DNA: TGTGCCAGCAGCTCTACCGGTTATCAGCCC.